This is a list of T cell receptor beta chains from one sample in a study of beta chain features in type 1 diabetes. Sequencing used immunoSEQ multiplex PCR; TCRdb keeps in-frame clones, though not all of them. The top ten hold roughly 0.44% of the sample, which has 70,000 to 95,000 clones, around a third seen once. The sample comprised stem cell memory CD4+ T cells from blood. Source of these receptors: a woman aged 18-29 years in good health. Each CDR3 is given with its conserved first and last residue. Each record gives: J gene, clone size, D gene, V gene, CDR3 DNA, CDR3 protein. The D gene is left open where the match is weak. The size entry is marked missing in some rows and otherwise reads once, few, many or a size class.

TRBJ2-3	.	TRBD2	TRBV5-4	TGTGCCAGCAGCCCTAGCGGGGGAGGCGCAGATACGCAGTATTTT	CASSPSGGGADTQYF
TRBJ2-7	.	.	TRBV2	TGTGCCAGCAGGATCTTTACAGGGCCTCCGAGGAAGTACTTC	CASRIFTGPPRKYF
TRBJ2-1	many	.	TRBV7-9	TGTGCCAGCAGCTTGCTATCCAATGAGCAGTTCTTC	CASSLLSNEQFF
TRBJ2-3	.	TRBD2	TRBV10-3	TGTGCCATCACAAGGACGCGGGGGGACACAGATACGCAGTATTTT	CAITRTRGDTDTQYF
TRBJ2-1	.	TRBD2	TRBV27	TGTGCCAGCAGCCTGGGACTAGCGGGAGAACAGTTCTTC	CASSLGLAGEQFF
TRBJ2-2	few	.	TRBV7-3	TGTGCCAGCAGCTTTCAAACCGGGGAGCTGTTTTTT	CASSFQTGELFF
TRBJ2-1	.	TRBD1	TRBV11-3	TGTGCCAGCAGCCGGGACAGGGCCCGGGGTAATGAGCAGTTCTTC	CASSRDRARGNEQFF
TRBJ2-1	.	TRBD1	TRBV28	TGTGCCAGCAGTCTACTCCCGGGACAGGGAAAGGATGAGCAGTTCTTC	CASSLLPGQGKDEQFF
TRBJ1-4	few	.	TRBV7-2	TGTGCCAGCAGCTCTAGGCGCATCGGAAATGAAAAACTGTTTTTT	CASSSRRIGNEKLFF
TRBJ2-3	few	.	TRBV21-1	TGTGCCAGCAGCCCTCGACTAGCGGGGTACACAGATACGCAGTATTTT	CASSPRLAGYTDTQYF
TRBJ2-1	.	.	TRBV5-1	TGCGCCAGCAGCAAAACAGGGAACGTCGCCTACAATGAGCAGTTCTTC	CASSKTGNVAYNEQFF
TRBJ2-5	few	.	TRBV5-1	TGCGCCAGCAGCCGGGCGGGGAACGAAGAGACCCAGTACTTC	CASSRAGNEETQYF
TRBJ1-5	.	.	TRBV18	TGTGCCAGCTCACCCAACTTGGCGGGGGAAGGCAATCAGCCCCAGCATTTT	CASSPNLAGEGNQPQHF
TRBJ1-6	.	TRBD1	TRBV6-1	TGTGCCAGCAGGCCGACAGGGTCCCCACCCCTCCACTTT	CASRPTGSPPLHF
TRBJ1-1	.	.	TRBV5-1	TGCGCCAGCAGCCCCTCCACAGGGCGGGCAGCTTTCTTT	CASSPSTGRAAFF
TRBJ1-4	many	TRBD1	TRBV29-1	TGCAGCGTCGGACAGGGAGGAAGTGAAAAACTGTTTTTT	CSVGQGGSEKLFF
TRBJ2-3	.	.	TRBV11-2	TGTGCCAGCAGCTCTCGTCGCCCAGGAAGCACAGATACGCAGTATTTT	CASSSRRPGSTDTQYF
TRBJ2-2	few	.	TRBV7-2	TGTGCCAGCAGCCCAAGACTGAACGCCGGGGAGCTGTTTTTT	CASSPRLNAGELFF
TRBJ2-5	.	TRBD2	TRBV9	TGTGCCAGCAGCGTAATGGCCCGGCGAGCGGGGGGACGAGAGACCCAGTACTTC	CASSVMARRAGGRETQYF
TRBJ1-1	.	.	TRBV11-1	TGTGCCAGCAGCTTAGGGCTGCAGGGAAAGAACACTGAAGCTTTCTTT	CASSLGLQGKNTEAFF
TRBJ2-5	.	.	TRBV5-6	TGTGCCAGCACCCTGGGGGGTGGGAAAGAGACCCAGTACTTC	CASTLGGGKETQYF
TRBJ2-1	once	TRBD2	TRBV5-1	TGCGCCAGCAGCTCTCAAACTAGCGGGAGTAGAGTTAATGAGCAGTTCTTC	CASSSQTSGSRVNEQFF
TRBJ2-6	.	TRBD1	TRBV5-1	TGCGCCAGGCAGAGGACAGGGGCTGGGGCCAACGTCCTGACTTTC	CARQRTGAGANVLTF
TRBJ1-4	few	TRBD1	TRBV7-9	TGTGCCAGCAGCTTTCGGACAGGAACTAATGAAAAACTGTTTTTT	CASSFRTGTNEKLFF
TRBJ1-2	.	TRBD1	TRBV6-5	TGTGCCAGCAGTTTGACAGGGGCGGAAACCTATGGCTACACCTTC	CASSLTGAETYGYTF
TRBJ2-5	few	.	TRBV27	TGTGCCAGCAGTTCTTGGACCGAGGGTAAAGAGACCCAGTACTTC	CASSSWTEGKETQYF
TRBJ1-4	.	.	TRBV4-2	TGTGCCAGCAGCCAAGAAACAACAGGGAAGAGTGAAAAACTGTTTTTT	CASSQETTGKSEKLFF
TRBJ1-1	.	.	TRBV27	TGTGCCAGCAGTATTGGGCTGAGGAACACTGAAGCTTTCTTT	CASSIGLRNTEAFF
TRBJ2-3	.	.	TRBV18	TGTGCCAGCTCAAATAGCCGGGGGAGCACAGATACGCAGTATTTT	CASSNSRGSTDTQYF
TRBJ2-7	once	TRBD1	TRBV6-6	TGTGCCAGCAGTTACCAGGCAGGGGGAAAGGGGGAGCAGTACTTC	CASSYQAGGKGEQYF
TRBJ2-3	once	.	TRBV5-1	TGCGCCAGCAGCTTTGGAGGGGGCACAGATACGCAGTATTTT	CASSFGGGTDTQYF
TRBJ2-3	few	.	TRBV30	TGTGCCTGGAGTGTCCCAGGCACAGATACGCAGTATTTT	CAWSVPGTDTQYF
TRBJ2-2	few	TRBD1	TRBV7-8	TGTGCCAGCAGCTCCCCCCGGGGGACAGGGGGCGGAACCGGGGAGCTGTTTTTT	CASSSPRGTGGGTGELFF
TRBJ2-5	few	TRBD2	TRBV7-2	TGTGCCAGCAGGTTACTGGGCGGGGGGGTCCAAGAGACCCAGTACTTC	CASRLLGGGVQETQYF
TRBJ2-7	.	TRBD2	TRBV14	TGTGCCAGCAGCCAAGGCTTTCGGGGGAGGGCAGACGAGCAGTACTTC	CASSQGFRGRADEQYF
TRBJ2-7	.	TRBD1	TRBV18	TGTGCCAGCTCACCAGGGACAGATACCTACGAGCAGTACTTC	CASSPGTDTYEQYF
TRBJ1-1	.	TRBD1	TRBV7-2	TGTGCCAGCAGCTTCACAGGGGGCATAGGTGAAGCTTTCTTT	CASSFTGGIGEAFF
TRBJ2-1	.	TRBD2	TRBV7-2	TGTGCCAGCAGGTCAAAAGGGACTAGCGGGAGTACCCACAATGAGCAGTTCTTC	CASRSKGTSGSTHNEQFF
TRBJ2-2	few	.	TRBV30	TGTGCCTACCCAGCCGCGGTGGACTCTGCCGGGGAGCTGTTTTTT	CAYPAAVDSAGELFF
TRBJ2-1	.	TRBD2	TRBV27	TGTGCCAGCAGTTTATTAGGCGGGAGGTCCAATGAGCAGTTCTTC	CASSLLGGRSNEQFF
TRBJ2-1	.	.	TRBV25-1	TGTGCCAGCAGTCTAGCGTCTAGCTCCTACAATGAGCAGTTCTTC	CASSLASSSYNEQFF
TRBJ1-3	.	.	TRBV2	TGTGCCAGGGGAGAGACACCCTCTGGAAACACCATATATTTT	CARGETPSGNTIYF
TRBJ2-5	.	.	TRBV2	TGTGCCAGCAGTGAAGGAGGGACTCACAAAGAGACCCAGTACTTC	CASSEGGTHKETQYF
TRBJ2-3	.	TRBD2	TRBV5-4	TGTGCCAGCAGCTCTATAGCGGGGGGGCAGTCAGATACGCAGTATTTT	CASSSIAGGQSDTQYF
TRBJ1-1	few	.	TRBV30	TGTGCCTGGAGTGTACAAGGGGTTACTGAAGCTTTCTTT	CAWSVQGVTEAFF